These T cell receptor beta chains were read from a single sample in a study of blood T cell repertoires in COVID-19. Using immunoSEQ multiplex PCR, the repertoire was profiled, and TCRdb retains in-frame clones only, with some absent. This repertoire shows roughly 190,000 clones, roughly 90% found once; its top ten account for 11%. The sequenced sample consisted of peripheral blood. The origin of the receptors is a woman aged 55-69 years with COVID-19, enrolled during active disease. CDR3s leave out the opening cysteine and the closing phenylalanine or tryptophan. Where a row states a size, it is once, few, many or the class of an expanded clone; other rows omit it.

clone size,J gene,V gene,CDR3 protein
NA,TRBJ2-3,TRBV10-3,AISERGGTSTDTQY
few,TRBJ1-1,TRBV4-1,ASSLRQGNDEAF
NA,TRBJ2-7,TRBV11-3,ASSTLAGDYEQY
once,TRBJ2-7,TRBV11-3,ASSLRAGGPAYEQY
NA,TRBJ1-2,TRBV5-5,ASTSGWAGGSFSYGYT
NA,TRBJ1-2,TRBV9,ASSGDGYT
few,TRBJ2-7,TRBV3-1/TRBV3-2,ASRVEAGGSYEQY
few,TRBJ2-5,TRBV5-1,ASSLDQGAKETQY
NA,TRBJ1-2,TRBV5-5,ASSRETGGYGYT
NA,TRBJ1-1,TRBV24-1,ATSDQNRREAF
NA,TRBJ2-1,TRBV10-3,ATRTGTRGRDEQF
NA,TRBJ2-1,TRBV27,ASSYVGSSYNEQF
NA,TRBJ2-7,TRBV2,ARAGTSGSIRN
NA,TRBJ1-6,TRBV7-6,ASSPLNSPLH
NA,TRBJ2-5,TRBV6-6,ASISTGSETQY
once,TRBJ2-7,TRBV21-1,ASSTRQGPTTEQY
NA,TRBJ2-7,TRBV11-2,ASSRAAEQGDPYEQY
NA,TRBJ2-5,TRBV30,AWSVSGQWETQY
NA,TRBJ2-3,TRBV11-3,ASGGGATDTQY
NA,TRBJ2-5,TRBV18,ASSRGQGREETQY
NA,TRBJ2-1,TRBV9,ASSVERTSYNEQF
NA,TRBJ1-1,TRBV7-6,ASTTGVGGAGVTNTEAF
NA,TRBJ1-4,TRBV15,ATSRDGTGKVEKLF
NA,TRBJ1-5,TRBV6-2/TRBV6-3,ASSYQTYQPQH
NA,TRBJ2-7,TRBV25-1,ASSDRSVTGGSYEQY
NA,TRBJ1-5,TRBV19,ASSMSSRLNQPQH
NA,TRBJ2-7,TRBV6-6,ATREGLAGSYEQY
NA,TRBJ2-5,TRBV6-5,ASSYLAGGPTETQY
few,TRBJ1-2,TRBV27,ASSRDRNYGYT
NA,TRBJ2-5,TRBV28,ASSFFGGRAETQY
few,TRBJ2-2,TRBV7-2,ASSRQGDRVGGELF
NA,TRBJ2-2,TRBV6-5,ASGPNTGELF
few,TRBJ2-7,TRBV7-3,ASSPRESREQY
NA,TRBJ2-7,TRBV4-2,ASSQEGRLAGYEQY
NA,TRBJ2-3,TRBV5-8,ASSLSLIAGAVDTQY
few,TRBJ1-4,TRBV6-5,ASSYSLGNGGEKLF
NA,TRBJ1-4,TRBV5-1,ASSPSRGPNEKLF
once,TRBJ1-3,TRBV23-1,ASSHTCFIRQDSGNTIY
NA,TRBJ1-1,TRBV27,ASSLSPGSTEAF
NA,TRBJ1-5,TRBV6-5,ASSRKDRGGQPQH
few,TRBJ2-7,TRBV7-2,ASSRDRGPQSPPEQY
few,TRBJ1-2,TRBV4-3,ASRTVGSYGYT
NA,TRBJ1-4,TRBV30,AWRSGDRGYHNEKLF
NA,TRBJ1-4,TRBV27,ASSARTGGSEKLF
NA,TRBJ1-1,TRBV28,ASKWAGGTEAF
NA,TRBJ2-7,TRBV12-5,ASGPGLGLGEQY
few,TRBJ1-1,TRBV18,ASSPLGQEAF
NA,TRBJ1-2,TRBV7-2,ASSFGPPDMNYGYT
NA,TRBJ1-2,TRBV6-5,ASSYSGGGRAYGYT
NA,TRBJ2-7,TRBV2,ASSSPGLATPPYEQY
NA,TRBJ1-1,TRBV5-1,ASSLSGVTEAF
NA,TRBJ2-7,TRBV6-5,ASRPLTGGYEQY
NA,TRBJ2-3,TRBV2,ASSGLAGLTDTQY
NA,TRBJ2-1,TRBV6-5,ASSSGGREGNEQF